This T cell receptor beta chain was sequenced during a study of Graves' ophthalmopathy and Graves' hyperthyroidism. This clonotype came up a few times. Its antigen remains unknown. This CDR3 region has 13 residues. CDR1 is SGDLS, CDR2 YYNGEE, per germline. Trimming took 4 bases from V and 2 from J, leaving 9 bases between them. Transcripts of RNA were the source for amplifying TCR beta CDR3 regions. HTBI primers were used in a first-round RT-PCR, which preceded a second-round multiplex PCR. TCRdb re-analysed the multiplex PCR reads in MiXCR, keeping a single row per CDR3 protein. The profile shows about 700,000 distinct CDR3 sequences, roughly 41% of them singletons. Findings and limits, study-wide: Blood contained most expanded thyroid clonotypes exceeding 0.001 frequency.

The chain couples TRBV9 to TRBJ1-2; D is undetermined. The clonotype originates from an adult man with Graves' ophthalmopathy. Sequencing was done on a sample of peripheral blood. The CDR3 reads CASSKTQNYGYTF. As DNA, the CDR3 is TGTGCCAGCAGCAAGACACAAAACTATGGCTACACCTTC.